The present T cell receptor beta chain was sequenced within a study of long-term antiretroviral therapy in people with HIV. Broader study findings: Control repertoires displayed wider CDR3 length ranges than the HIV repertoires.

Survey-level resolution applied to immunoSEQ assay v3.0. TCRdb's copy holds only in-frame clones and misses some; the assay was immunoSEQ multiplex PCR. The table includes over 20,000 clones, roughly 90% detected once. Each specimen consisted of about 1-10 million cryopreserved PBMC prior to extraction of DNA. A note on this clone: Its antigen is currently unknown.

The CDR3 consists of 15 residues. Germline CDR1 and CDR2: KGHSH and LQKENI. V lost 3 bases and J lost 4; bases outside the gene matches: 6. The TCR was taken from a man between 60 and 75 years old with HIV. This specimen consisted of unsorted PBMCs, obtained 0.6 years after starting antiretroviral therapy. V usage is TRBV18 and J usage is TRBJ2-7; 10 bases align to TRBD1. DNA of the CDR3: TGTGCCAGCTCACCCGGGACAGGGGAGGGGTACGAGCAGTACTTC. It specifies CASSPGTGEGYEQYF.